This is a list of T cell receptor beta chains from one sample in a study of identical twins. TCRdb redid the calling of the 5' RACE reads with MiXCR, one entry per CDR3 protein. The sample records hundreds of thousands of distinct CDR3 sequences, 7.5% being singletons. The sample was also linked to a second study, of yellow fever vaccine responses in identical twins.

The sample comprised memory (CD45RO+) T cells sorted from blood. All receptors derive from a woman between 18 and 30 years old in good health. The CDR3 runs from the conserved cysteine through the conserved F or W. Fields, in order: D gene, clone size, V gene, J gene, CDR3 DNA, CDR3 protein. A D gene is named only where the DNA matches it firmly. The size entry is marked missing in some rows and otherwise reads once, few, many or a size class.

d_call: TRBD1
clone_size: many
v_call: TRBV29-1
j_call: TRBJ2-3
cdr3_nt: TGCAGCGTTGAAAACGGGGGACAGGGGATGGATACGCAGTATTTT
cdr3_aa: CSVENGGQGMDTQYF

d_call: TRBD2
clone_size: few
v_call: TRBV20-1
j_call: TRBJ2-7
cdr3_nt: TGCAGTCCCCAGGAGCGGGGAACCTACGAGCAGTACTTC
cdr3_aa: CSPQERGTYEQYF

d_call: -
clone_size: many
v_call: TRBV2
j_call: TRBJ1-4
cdr3_nt: TGTGCCAGCAGTCCTAATGAAAAACTGTTTTTT
cdr3_aa: CASSPNEKLFF

d_call: -
clone_size: few
v_call: TRBV11-3
j_call: TRBJ2-1
cdr3_nt: TGTGCCAGCAGCTTATCTGGGGACATTTACAATGAGCAGTTCTTC
cdr3_aa: CASSLSGDIYNEQFF

d_call: -
clone_size: many
v_call: TRBV4-1
j_call: TRBJ1-2
cdr3_nt: TGCGCCAGCAGCCAAGCTGGCACGGACTATGGCTACACCTTC
cdr3_aa: CASSQAGTDYGYTF

d_call: TRBD1
clone_size: many
v_call: TRBV20-1
j_call: TRBJ2-5
cdr3_nt: TGCAGTGCTAGGGGTAGGGACAGGGATTTTCAAGAGACCCAGTACTTC
cdr3_aa: CSARGRDRDFQETQYF

d_call: -
clone_size: few
v_call: TRBV3-1
j_call: TRBJ1-5
cdr3_nt: TGTGCCAGCAGCCTTCAGGGCGAAGGTCAGCCCCAGCATTTT
cdr3_aa: CASSLQGEGQPQHF

d_call: TRBD2
clone_size: -
v_call: TRBV5-1
j_call: TRBJ2-1
cdr3_nt: TGCGCCAGCAGCCCGGACCGAGGGACTAGCGGGAGAAGGAATGAGCAGTTCTTC
cdr3_aa: CASSPDRGTSGRRNEQFF

d_call: -
clone_size: few
v_call: TRBV5-1
j_call: TRBJ1-4
cdr3_nt: TGCGCCAGCAGCTTAACCCCAACTAATGAAAAACTGTTTTTT
cdr3_aa: CASSLTPTNEKLFF

d_call: TRBD2
clone_size: -
v_call: TRBV12-3/TRBV12-4
j_call: TRBJ2-3
cdr3_nt: TGTGCCAGCAGAAGGACTAGCGGGTACACAGATACGCAGTATTTT
cdr3_aa: CASRRTSGYTDTQYF

d_call: -
clone_size: few
v_call: TRBV5-6
j_call: TRBJ2-5
cdr3_nt: TGTGCCAGCAGCCGTGCTGGACTTGAGGAGACCCAGTACTTC
cdr3_aa: CASSRAGLEETQYF

d_call: -
clone_size: many
v_call: TRBV12-3/TRBV12-4
j_call: TRBJ2-2
cdr3_nt: TGTGCCAGCAGTTTCACCGGGGAGCTGTTTTTT
cdr3_aa: CASSFTGELFF

d_call: TRBD2
clone_size: few
v_call: TRBV11-2
j_call: TRBJ2-2
cdr3_nt: TGTGCCAGCAGTTCAAGGACTAGCGGGAGGGCCGAGATCGGGGAGCTGTTTTTT
cdr3_aa: CASSSRTSGRAEIGELFF

d_call: -
clone_size: many
v_call: TRBV5-1
j_call: TRBJ1-1
cdr3_nt: TGCGCCAGCAGCTTGTCCGCGGGGAGCACTGAAGCTTTCTTT
cdr3_aa: CASSLSAGSTEAFF

d_call: TRBD2
clone_size: many
v_call: TRBV12-3/TRBV12-4
j_call: TRBJ2-3
cdr3_nt: TGTGCCAGCAGTTTAAGGCTAGCGGGGGATACGCAGTATTTT
cdr3_aa: CASSLRLAGDTQYF

d_call: -
clone_size: -
v_call: TRBV18
j_call: TRBJ2-2
cdr3_nt: TGTGCCAGCTCACCGATAAAAGGGGCGCTGAACACCGGGGAGCTGTTTTTT
cdr3_aa: CASSPIKGALNTGELFF

d_call: TRBD1
clone_size: many
v_call: TRBV20-1
j_call: TRBJ1-1
cdr3_nt: TGCAGTGCTAGAGCCGGGACAGGGGGGAACACTGAAGCTTTCTTT
cdr3_aa: CSARAGTGGNTEAFF

d_call: -
clone_size: few
v_call: TRBV18
j_call: TRBJ2-3
cdr3_nt: TGTGCCAGCTCACCACGGGCAGGGGCAGATACGCAGTATTTT
cdr3_aa: CASSPRAGADTQYF